The T cell receptor beta chain described here comes from a study of OX40 agonist ivuxolimab in advanced cancers. Study details: Mean age about 60 years, range about 23 to 80; 82.7% male. Study results and limitations: With doses of 0.1 to 3.0 mg/kg, CD4+ and CD8+ blood T cells had undergone clonal expansion by week 6.

Germline-derived CDR1 and CDR2 are SGHTA and FQGNSA. Trimming removed 5 bases from V and 3 bases from J, with 17 bases in between. This CDR3 is built from 16 residues. To note about this clone: Antigen specificity is unknown.

Produced via immunoSEQ multiplex PCR; TCRdb's table is partial and in-frame only. The sample has approximately 94,000 clones, around 90% seen once. The V call is TRBV7-2, the J call TRBJ2-1; possibly TRBD2 for D (5 bases). The sample consisted of CD4+ or CD8+ T cells sorted from blood, taken in a trial of the OX40 agonist ivuxolimab. The TCR comes from an adult with an advanced solid tumor such as melanoma, head and neck, liver or kidney cancer. This CDR3 is CASSRKGVEGYNEQFF. CDR3 bases: TGTGCCAGCAGCCGTAAAGGTGTAGAGGGCTACAATGAGCAGTTCTTC.